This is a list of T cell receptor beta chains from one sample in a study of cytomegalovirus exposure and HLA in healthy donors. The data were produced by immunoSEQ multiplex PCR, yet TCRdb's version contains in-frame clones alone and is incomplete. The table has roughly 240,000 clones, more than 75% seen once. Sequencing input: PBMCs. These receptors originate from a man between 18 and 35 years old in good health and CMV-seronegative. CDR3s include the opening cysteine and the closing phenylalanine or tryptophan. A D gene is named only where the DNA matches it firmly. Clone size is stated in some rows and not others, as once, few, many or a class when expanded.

CDR3aa: CAISEFADTQYF
CDR3nt: TGTGCCATCAGTGAATTCGCAGATACGCAGTATTTT
abundance: -
v_gene: TRBV10-3
j_gene: TRBJ2-3
d_gene: -

CDR3aa: CASSLDGDQPQHF
CDR3nt: TGTGCCAGCAGCTTGGACGGGGATCAGCCCCAGCATTTT
abundance: once
v_gene: TRBV5-5
j_gene: TRBJ1-5
d_gene: -

CDR3aa: CASSVGGGTSGHNEQFF
CDR3nt: TGTGCCAGCAGCGTAGGAGGCGGGACTAGCGGGCACAATGAGCAGTTCTTC
abundance: -
v_gene: TRBV9
j_gene: TRBJ2-1
d_gene: TRBD2

CDR3aa: CASSGGLAIDYEQYF
CDR3nt: TGTGCCAGCAGCGGGGGACTAGCGATCGACTACGAGCAGTACTTC
abundance: -
v_gene: TRBV5-8
j_gene: TRBJ2-7
d_gene: TRBD2

CDR3aa: CASSSSLGTEVNGYTF
CDR3nt: TGTGCCAGCAGCTCCTCTTTAGGGACAGAAGTGAATGGCTACACCTTC
abundance: few
v_gene: TRBV7-9
j_gene: TRBJ1-2
d_gene: TRBD1

CDR3aa: CASSPPGQGKHNEQFF
CDR3nt: TGTGCCAGCAGCCCGCCGGGACAGGGTAAACACAATGAGCAGTTCTTC
abundance: -
v_gene: TRBV28
j_gene: TRBJ2-1
d_gene: TRBD1

CDR3aa: CASGIQERSSTDTQYF
CDR3nt: TGTGCCAGCGGAATACAGGAGCGATCTAGCACAGATACGCAGTATTTT
abundance: -
v_gene: TRBV5-4
j_gene: TRBJ2-3
d_gene: -

CDR3aa: CASSGGPGLAETYEQYF
CDR3nt: TGCGCCAGCAGTGGAGGCCCGGGACTAGCGGAGACCTACGAGCAGTACTTC
abundance: -
v_gene: TRBV10-1
j_gene: TRBJ2-7
d_gene: TRBD2

CDR3aa: CASSYLAGGNNEQFF
CDR3nt: TGTGCCAGCAGTTATCTAGCGGGGGGGAACAATGAGCAGTTCTTC
abundance: -
v_gene: TRBV6-5
j_gene: TRBJ2-1
d_gene: TRBD2

CDR3aa: CASSPKMFTGTSGSVADTQYF
CDR3nt: TGCGCCAGCAGCCCCAAGATGTTTACTGGGACTAGCGGGAGTGTCGCAGATACGCAGTATTTT
abundance: -
v_gene: TRBV4-3
j_gene: TRBJ2-3
d_gene: TRBD2

CDR3aa: CASGTVDYEQYF
CDR3nt: TGTGCCAGCGGGACAGTTGACTACGAGCAGTACTTC
abundance: -
v_gene: TRBV27
j_gene: TRBJ2-7
d_gene: TRBD1

CDR3aa: CASQEAGGTWEQYF
CDR3nt: TGTGCCAGCCAAGAGGCGGGAGGGACTTGGGAGCAGTACTTC
abundance: -
v_gene: TRBV7-2
j_gene: TRBJ2-7
d_gene: TRBD2

CDR3aa: CASRVPGQGSPLHF
CDR3nt: TGTGCCAGCAGAGTACCGGGACAGGGCTCACCCCTCCACTTT
abundance: few
v_gene: TRBV2
j_gene: TRBJ1-6
d_gene: TRBD1